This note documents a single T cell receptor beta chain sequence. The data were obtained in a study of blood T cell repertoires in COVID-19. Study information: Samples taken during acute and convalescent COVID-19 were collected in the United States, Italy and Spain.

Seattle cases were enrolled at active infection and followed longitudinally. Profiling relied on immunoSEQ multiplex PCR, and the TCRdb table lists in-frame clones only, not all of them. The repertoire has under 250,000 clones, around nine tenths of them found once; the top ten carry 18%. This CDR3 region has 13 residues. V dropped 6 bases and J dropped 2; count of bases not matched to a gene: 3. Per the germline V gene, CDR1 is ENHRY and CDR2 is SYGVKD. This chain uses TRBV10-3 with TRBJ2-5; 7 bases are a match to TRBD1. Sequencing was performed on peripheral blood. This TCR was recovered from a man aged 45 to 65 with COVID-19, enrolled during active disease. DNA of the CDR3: TGTGCCATCAGGCCAGGGGGACAAGAGACCCAGTACTTC. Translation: CAIRPGGQETQYF.